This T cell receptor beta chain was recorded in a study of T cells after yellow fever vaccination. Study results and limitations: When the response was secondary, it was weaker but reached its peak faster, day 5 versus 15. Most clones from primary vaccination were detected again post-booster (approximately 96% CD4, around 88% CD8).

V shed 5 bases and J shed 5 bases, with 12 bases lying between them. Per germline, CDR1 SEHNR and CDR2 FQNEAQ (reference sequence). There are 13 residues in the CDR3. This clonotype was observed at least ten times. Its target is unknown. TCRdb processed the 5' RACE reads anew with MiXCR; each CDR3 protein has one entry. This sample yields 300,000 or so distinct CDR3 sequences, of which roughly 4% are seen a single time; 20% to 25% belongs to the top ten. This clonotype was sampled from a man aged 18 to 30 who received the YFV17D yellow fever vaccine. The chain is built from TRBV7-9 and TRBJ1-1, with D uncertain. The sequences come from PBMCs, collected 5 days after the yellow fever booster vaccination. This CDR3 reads CASSEVAYTEAFF. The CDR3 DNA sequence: TGTGCCAGCAGCGAAGTGGCATATACTGAAGCTTTCTTT. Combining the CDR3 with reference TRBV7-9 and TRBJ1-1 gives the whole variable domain DTGVSQNPRHKITKRGQNVTFRCDPISEHNRLYWYRQTLGQGPEFLTYFQNEAQLEKSRLLSDRFSAERPKGSFSTLEIQRTEQGDSAMYLCASSEVAYTEAFFGQGTRLTVV.